The rows below give T cell receptor beta chains drawn from one sample of a study of shared clonotypes between healthy human individuals. Data came from immunoSEQ multiplex PCR; TCRdb stores just in-frame clones and leaves some out. The table has over a million clones, about 96% seen once; the top ten hold 1% to 1.5%. The source material was naive CD4+ T cells sorted from blood. The receptor set was obtained from a man aged 25-40 years in good health. Both conserved end residues are part of each CDR3. The D gene is left open where the match is weak. Part of the rows lack a size; the others show once, few, many or a class for expanded clones.

>.|TRBJ2-2|.|TRBV5-1
CASSLDPSIYTGELFF
TGCGCCAGCAGCTTGGACCCTAGTATTTACACCGGGGAGCTGTTTTTT
>.|TRBJ1-4|TRBD1|TRBV29-1
CSVELGQGTNEKLFF
TGCAGCGTTGAACTCGGACAGGGAACTAATGAAAAACTGTTTTTT
>.|TRBJ2-1|.|TRBV5-5
CASSLARASNEQFF
TGTGCCAGCAGCTTGGCCAGGGCTTCAAATGAGCAGTTCTTC
>.|TRBJ2-5|TRBD1|TRBV11-2
CASSFGQEETQYF
TGTGCCAGCAGCTTCGGACAGGAAGAGACCCAGTACTTC
>.|TRBJ2-4|TRBD2|TRBV5-4
CASSPGRSLAKNIQYF
TGTGCCAGCAGCCCCGGGAGGTCCTTAGCCAAAAACATTCAGTACTTC
>.|TRBJ2-7|TRBD2|TRBV6-6
CASSYSSGGGYEQYF
TGTGCCAGCAGTTACTCGTCCGGGGGGGGCTACGAGCAGTACTTC
>.|TRBJ2-1|.|TRBV7-2
CASSSDRSGRSYNEQFF
TGTGCCAGCAGCTCGGACAGATCCGGACGCTCCTACAATGAGCAGTTCTTC
>once|TRBJ2-7|TRBD2|TRBV6-5
CASVGLAGVGEQYF
TGTGCCAGCGTCGGACTAGCGGGAGTTGGCGAGCAGTACTTC
>few|TRBJ1-1|TRBD1|TRBV18
CASSARTGDTEAFF
TGTGCCAGCTCCGCTAGGACAGGGGATACTGAAGCTTTCTTT
>.|TRBJ2-3|.|TRBV6-6
CASSYGRHTDTQYF
TGTGCCAGCAGTTACGGCCGCCACACGGATACGCAGTATTTT
>.|TRBJ2-7|.|TRBV5-6
CASSSIGATVEQYF
TGTGCCAGCAGCTCCATCGGGGCGACGGTCGAGCAGTACTTC
>.|TRBJ2-7|.|TRBV11-2
CASSPQASRDEQYF
TGTGCCAGCAGCCCCCAGGCTAGTCGGGACGAGCAGTACTTC
>many|TRBJ2-7|TRBD1|TRBV28
CASRQTGGYEQYF
TGTGCCAGCAGACAAACAGGGGGCTACGAGCAGTACTTC
>.|TRBJ2-7|.|TRBV19
CASSSRALNFQYF
TGTGCCAGTAGTTCCCGGGCATTGAACTTTCAGTACTTC
>.|TRBJ2-3|.|TRBV5-1
CASSFNPPSDTQYF
TGCGCCAGCAGCTTCAATCCCCCCTCAGATACGCAGTATTTT
>.|TRBJ2-7|.|TRBV6-1
CATHWAYEQYF
TGTGCCACCCATTGGGCCTACGAGCAGTACTTC
>.|TRBJ2-1|TRBD1|TRBV11-2
CASSPDRVNNEQFF
TGTGCCAGCAGCCCGGACAGGGTAAACAATGAGCAGTTCTTC
>.|TRBJ2-1|TRBD2|TRBV5-1
CASKDSGTTSDEQFF
TGCGCCAGCAAGGATAGCGGGACCACGAGCGATGAGCAGTTCTTC
>.|TRBJ1-2|.|TRBV6-5
CASSYSSAGGYGYTF
TGTGCCAGCAGTTACTCGAGCGCGGGTGGTTATGGCTACACCTTC
>.|TRBJ2-1|.|TRBV6-1
CASSRPLTREQFF
TGTGCCAGCAGCCGACCTCTAACTAGGGAGCAGTTCTTC
>.|TRBJ1-1|.|TRBV27
CASSLSTANTEAFF
TGTGCCAGCAGTTTATCAACAGCGAACACTGAAGCTTTCTTT
>.|TRBJ2-7|.|TRBV30
CAWSDPPISQEQYF
TGTGCCTGGAGCGACCCCCCGATTAGTCAAGAGCAGTACTTC
>once|TRBJ1-1|.|TRBV11-2
CASSYPGPGAEAFF
TGTGCCAGCAGCTACCCGGGCCCCGGGGCTGAAGCTTTCTTT
>.|TRBJ2-1|.|TRBV9
CASSVEGGKSEQFF
TGTGCCAGCAGCGTAGAAGGGGGTAAAAGTGAGCAGTTCTTC
>.|TRBJ2-1|.|TRBV7-8
CASSLAADEQFF
TGTGCCAGCAGCTTAGCTGCAGATGAGCAGTTCTTC
>.|TRBJ2-3|.|TRBV29-1
CSVEGLLTSTDTQYF
TGCAGCGTTGAGGGACTTTTGACTAGCACAGATACGCAGTATTTT
>.|TRBJ2-1|TRBD2|TRBV7-2
CASSTSGTSGGKQFF
TGTGCCAGCAGCACCTCCGGGACTAGCGGGGGGAAGCAGTTCTTC
>.|TRBJ2-5|.|TRBV2
CASRSGTKETQYF
TGTGCCAGCAGATCCGGGACAAAAGAGACCCAGTACTTC